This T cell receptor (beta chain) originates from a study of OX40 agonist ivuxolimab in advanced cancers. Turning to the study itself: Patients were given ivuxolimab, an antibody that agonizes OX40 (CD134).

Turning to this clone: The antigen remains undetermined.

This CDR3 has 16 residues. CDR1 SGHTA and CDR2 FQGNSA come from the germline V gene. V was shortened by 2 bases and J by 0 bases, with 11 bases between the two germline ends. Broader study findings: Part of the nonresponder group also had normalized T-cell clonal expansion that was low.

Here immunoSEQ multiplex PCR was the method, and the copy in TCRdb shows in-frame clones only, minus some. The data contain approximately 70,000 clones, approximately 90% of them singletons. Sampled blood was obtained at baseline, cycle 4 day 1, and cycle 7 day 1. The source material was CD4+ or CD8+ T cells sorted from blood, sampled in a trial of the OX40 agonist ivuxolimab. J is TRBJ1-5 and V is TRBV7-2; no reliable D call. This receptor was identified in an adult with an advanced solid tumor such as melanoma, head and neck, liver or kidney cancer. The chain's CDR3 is CASSLRIRPSNQPQHF. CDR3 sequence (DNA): TGTGCCAGCAGCTTAAGAATCAGGCCTAGCAATCAGCCCCAGCATTTT.